These T cell receptor beta chains were read from a single sample in a study of blood T cell repertoires in COVID-19. Method: immunoSEQ multiplex PCR; TCRdb's copy keeps in-frame clones and lacks some. The sample holds roughly 460,000 clones; approximately 90% are singletons and the top ten take roughly 0.84%. What was sequenced was peripheral blood. The receptors come from a man in his late teens or twenties with COVID-19, enrolled during active disease. Both conserved end residues are part of each CDR3. Each record gives: CDR3 length, V gene, clone size, D gene, J gene, CDR3 DNA, CDR3 protein. A D gene is named only where the DNA matches it firmly. Clone size is shown for a subset of rows, as once, few, many or a class of expanded clone.

>11|TRBV5-6|-|-|TRBJ2-3
TGTGCCAGCAGCTCGGGGGATACGCAGTATTTT
CASSSGDTQYF
>13|TRBV12-3/TRBV12-4|-|-|TRBJ2-7
TGTGCCAGCATGGAGGGGGCGTTAAACGAGCAGTACTTC
CASMEGALNEQYF
>16|TRBV28|-|-|TRBJ2-1
TGTGCCAGCAGTTCCCGAGTCGCTAGCGCCTACAATGAGCAGTTCTTC
CASSSRVASAYNEQFF
>15|TRBV7-9|-|TRBD1|TRBJ1-6
TGTGCCAGCAGCTCGACAGGGGGCGCGACTTCACCCCTCCACTTT
CASSSTGGATSPLHF
>20|TRBV10-2|-|TRBD1|TRBJ2-4
TGCGCCAGCAGTGAGTCGACTCGGGACAGACTAATTCTAGCCAAAAACATTCAGTACTTC
CASSESTRDRLILAKNIQYF
>16|TRBV4-1|once|-|TRBJ1-5
TGCGCCAGCAGCCAAGTTCTCCGGGAGCGGGGTCAGCCCCAGCATTTT
CASSQVLRERGQPQHF
>13|TRBV27|-|-|TRBJ2-3
TGTGCCAGCAGTTTGGCGGGCACAGATACGCAGTATTTT
CASSLAGTDTQYF
>13|TRBV5-1|-|-|TRBJ2-3
TGCGCCAGCAGCCCTCGGGGGTTAGATACGCAGTATTTT
CASSPRGLDTQYF
>13|TRBV9|-|-|TRBJ1-4
TGTGCCAGCAGAGGAGGGCCAGATGAAAAACTGTTTTTT
CASRGGPDEKLFF
>14|TRBV27|-|-|TRBJ1-1
TGTGCCAGCAGTCGCTCCCGGGGATGGACTGAAGCTTTCTTT
CASSRSRGWTEAFF
>15|TRBV16|-|TRBD1|TRBJ1-2
TGTGCCAGCAGCCAGGGACAGAGAGTTAACTATGGCTACACCTTC
CASSQGQRVNYGYTF
>17|TRBV19|-|TRBD1|TRBJ1-1
TGTGCCAGTAGTATGAGGCCAGGGGGTAAGGACTTCACTGAAGCTTTCTTT
CASSMRPGGKDFTEAFF